One sample yielded the 25 T cell receptor beta chains listed below, sequenced in a study of CD8 T cells in ankylosing spondylitis. No antigen has been assigned to these receptors. TCRdb itself ran the 5' RACE reads through MiXCR, one entry per CDR3 protein. This sample has over 600,000 distinct CDR3 sequences, with around a fifth found just once. Study-wide findings and caveats: A TCR beta motif of eight or nine highly homologous variants seemed to mark ankylosing spondylitis blood.

Sequencing was done on a sample of blood, either unsorted or a sorted T cell fraction (not recorded which). The receptors here all came from a male donor with ankylosing spondylitis.

This chain joins TRBV20-1 and TRBJ2-7; 9 bases agree with TRBD1. The CDR3 loop spans 13 amino acids. Germline CDR1 and CDR2: DFQATT and SNEGSKA (reference sequence). J lost 6 bases, V lost 2 bases, and 5 bases had no gene match. As DNA, the CDR3 is TGCAGTGCTAGACCACGGACAGGGGCCGAGCAGTACTTC. Its protein is CSARPRTGAEQYF.

The rearrangement joins TRBV29-1 to TRBJ2-1; 10 bases map to TRBD2. Germline values: CDR1 SQVTM, CDR2 ANQGSEA. V dropped 6 bases and J dropped 6; count of bases not matched to a gene: 8. CDR3 length equals 14 residues. CDR3 coding DNA: TGCAGCGTCGGTCTGCGACTAGCGGGCAATGAGCAGTTCTTC. This encodes CSVGLRLAGNEQFF.

Points on this clonotype: Germline is not matched at one junction end, which may reflect a read error. The chain couples TRBV4-2 to TRBJ2-1; tentative D call: TRBD2 (5 bases). Germline loops: CDR1 LGHNA, CDR2 YNFKEQ. CDR3 size: 15 residues. As DNA, the CDR3 is TGTGGCAGCAGCCGAGCGGAAGGAACCTACAATGAGCAGTTCTTC. Residues: CGSSRAEGTYNEQFF.

This clonotype was recorded at least ten times. The chain links TRBV12-3 or TRBV12-4 to TRBJ2-4; 8 positions match TRBD1. This CDR3 spans 14 amino acids. After removal of 4 bases from V and 3 bases from J, the junction contained 2 bases not matched to a gene. CDR3 amino acids: CASSSDRVKNIQYF. CDR3 bases: TGTGCCAGCAGTTCGGACAGGGTCAAAAACATTCAGTACTTC.

This rearrangement joins TRBV4-1 to TRBJ2-3; D is uncertain. The CDR3 is 15 residues long. V shed 0 bases and J shed 2 bases, with 9 bases lying between them. Looked up from germline, CDR1 is MGHRA and CDR2 is YSYEKL. The CDR3 sequence is CASSQDQVTTDTQYF. The DNA for the CDR3 is TGCGCCAGCAGCCAAGATCAAGTGACCACAGATACGCAGTATTTT.

The CDR3 loop is CASSLRRSNTGELFF. The DNA for the CDR3 is TGTGCCAGCAGTTTGAGGCGGTCGAACACCGGGGAGCTGTTTTTT. V is TRBV12-3 or TRBV12-4 and J is TRBJ2-2; D not certain. Trimming took off 3 bases at V and 0 bases at J, with 8 bases between the two ends. CDR3 size: 15 residues.

This clonotype was seen repeatedly, ten times or more. The J gene is TRBJ1-4, the V gene TRBV29-1; possibly TRBD1 for D (6 bases). The CDR3 length is 13 residues. V was shortened by 7 bases and J by 0 bases, with 9 bases between the two germline ends. Germline lookup yields CDR1 SQVTM and CDR2 ANQGSEA. The CDR3 DNA sequence: TGCAGCGGCAGGGGTGCAACTAATGAAAAACTGTTTTTT. Protein sequence: CSGRGATNEKLFF.

This sequence joins TRBV15 and TRBJ2-2; 7 bases line up with TRBD2. Unmatched junction bases numbered 2, after V lost 0 bases and J lost 4 bases. The V gene's germline CDR1 is LNHNV and CDR2 YYDKDF (reference sequence). This CDR3 spans 15 amino acids. The DNA for the CDR3 is TGTGCCACCAGCAGAGATCGGGGGGTCACCGGGGAGCTGTTTTTT. Encoded protein: CATSRDRGVTGELFF.

The chain links TRBV4-1 to TRBJ1-4; possible D gene TRBD1, 5 bases. Per the germline V gene, CDR1 is MGHRA and CDR2 is YSYEKL. Trimming stripped 4 bases from V and 5 bases from J, with 14 bases between. This CDR3 is built from 15 residues. CDR3 nucleotide sequence: TGCGCCAGCAGCCGTGAAGGGGTCCCCAATGAAAAACTGTTTTTT. This gives the protein CASSREGVPNEKLFF.

Ten or more counts support this clonotype. This chain uses TRBV30 with TRBJ1-5, with 7 bases that match TRBD1. Per germline, CDR1 GTSNPN and CDR2 SVGIG (reference sequence). The V gene end was trimmed by 3 bases and the J gene end by 4 bases; junction bases not matched to a gene: 6. The CDR3 runs 14 residues. This CDR3 is CAWRPADRNQPQHF. CDR3 bases: TGTGCCTGGAGGCCCGCGGACAGGAATCAGCCCCAGCATTTT.

This chain uses TRBV12-3 or TRBV12-4 with TRBJ2-7; D might be TRBD1 or TRBD2, each matching 5 bases. V lost 4 bases and J 0 bases, leaving 10 bases between the germline ends. The CDR3 runs 14 residues. CDR3 sequence: CASSSGTRSYEQYF. The CDR3 DNA sequence: TGTGCCAGCAGTTCCGGGACGCGCTCCTACGAGCAGTACTTC.

The V and J genes are TRBV15 and TRBJ2-3; D may be TRBD2 (6 bases). The CDR3 contains 14 residues. Germline values: CDR1 LNHNV, CDR2 YYDKDF (reference sequence). Trimming took 0 bases from V and 8 from J, leaving 12 bases between them. The CDR3 DNA is TGTGCCACCAGCAGAGATCCGGCCGGGAGTACGCAGTATTTT. Amino acid sequence: CATSRDPAGSTQYF.

This clonotype came up a few times. The CDR3 nucleotides read TGTGCCAGCAGCTTATCTGGGACCCCCCACTATGGCTACACCTTC. Its protein product is CASSLSGTPHYGYTF. The V call is TRBV7-9, the J call TRBJ1-2; possibly TRBD1 for D (5 bases). The V end was cut by 2 bases, the J end by 3 bases, with 13 bases between. The germline V gene has CDR1 SEHNR and CDR2 FQNEAQ (reference sequence). The CDR3 covers 15 residues.

The genes are TRBV20-1 and TRBJ1-6, with D tentatively TRBD1 (5 bases). Per germline, CDR1 DFQATT and CDR2 SNEGSKA (reference sequence). The CDR3 totals 17 residues. V was cut by 0 bases and J by 5 bases, with 17 bases left in between. The CDR3 DNA reads TGCAGTGCTAGAGATTTCAACCCTAGGGGTGATAATTCACCCCTCCACTTT. Its protein is CSARDFNPRGDNSPLHF.

The chain uses TRBV10-2 and TRBJ2-1; the D gene is possibly TRBD2 (6 bases). CDR3 length: 14 amino acids. Germline lookup yields CDR1 WSHSY and CDR2 SAAADI. V was shortened by 7 bases and J by 4 bases, with 14 bases between the two germline ends. CDR3 amino acids: CASTPSGLYNEQFF. For the CDR3, the DNA is TGCGCCAGCACCCCCAGCGGGCTTTACAATGAGCAGTTCTTC.

The rearrangement uses TRBV29-1 and TRBJ2-1, with TRBD2 identical over 13 bases. The CDR3 covers 16 residues. With V trimmed by 6 bases and J by 0 bases, 5 bases remained unmatched. Per germline, CDR1 SQVTM and CDR2 ANQGSEA. In nucleotides, the CDR3 is TGCAGCGTCGACGGACTAGCGGGAGACTCCTACAATGAGCAGTTCTTC. Translating gives CSVDGLAGDSYNEQFF.

The chain has TRBV10-3 and TRBJ2-5; TRBD1 matches 7 bases. The CDR3 loop spans 17 amino acids. Germline V gene data show CDR1 as ENHRY and CDR2 as SYGVKD. The V gene end was trimmed by 2 bases and the J gene end by 5 bases; junction bases not matched to a gene: 14. The CDR3 protein is CAISERRTQGIGETQYF. As DNA, the CDR3 is TGTGCCATCAGTGAGAGGCGAACACAGGGGATAGGGGAGACCCAGTACTTC.

The rearrangement links TRBV5-1 to TRBJ1-5; no definite D call. CDR1 and CDR2 from the germline V gene are SGHRS and YFSETQ. The ends were cut back, 1 base at V and 4 bases at J, with 15 bases in the middle. This CDR3 region has 16 residues. The CDR3 nucleotides read TGCGCCAGCAGCTTGCTCAATCTTCCACTAAATCAGCCCCAGCATTTT. It is translated as CASSLLNLPLNQPQHF.

This clonotype was picked up a small number of times. The V gene is TRBV6-5, the J gene TRBJ1-1; 7 nucleotides align to TRBD1. CDR3 size: 16 residues. The V gene end was trimmed by 4 bases and the J gene end by 0 bases; junction bases not matched to a gene: 8. CDR1 is MNHEY and CDR2 is SVGAGI in the germline V gene. The CDR3 sequence: CASSFGTALMNTEAFF. The CDR3 DNA follows: TGTGCCAGCAGTTTCGGGACAGCCCTCATGAACACTGAAGCTTTCTTT.

In this sample, this clonotype turned up a few times. The chain uses TRBV2 and TRBJ1-1; possibly TRBD1 for D (6 bases). Germline values: CDR1 SNHLY, CDR2 FYNNEI. V was clipped by 8 bases and J by 4 bases, with 17 bases between them. This CDR3 has 14 amino acids. As DNA, the CDR3 is TGTGCCAGCTTCCGGGGGCAGCTGGGCACTGAAGCTTTCTTT. Encoded protein: CASFRGQLGTEAFF.

The chain has TRBV7-8 and TRBJ2-7; D may correspond to TRBD1 or TRBD2 (6 bases each). There are 17 residues in the CDR3. The germline V gene has CDR1 SGHVS and CDR2 FQNEAQ. Trimming took 1 base from V and 5 from J, leaving 21 bases between them. Here the CDR3 reads CASSLGVGVNREDEQYF. CDR3 coding DNA: TGTGCCAGCAGCTTAGGGGTAGGGGTTAACAGGGAGGACGAGCAGTACTTC.

The sample holds a few counts of this clonotype. The V call is TRBV27, the J call TRBJ2-5; D is possibly TRBD1 (5 bases). The CDR3 covers 14 residues. Trimming pared 5 bases from V and 5 bases from J, leaving 15 bases between. Germline loops: CDR1 MNHEY, CDR2 SMNVEV (reference sequence). The CDR3 DNA sequence: TGTGCCAGCAGTATGTTCCAGGGCTGGGAGACCCAGTACTTC. As protein: CASSMFQGWETQYF.

This clonotype was seen repeatedly, ten times or more. The chain couples TRBV29-1 to TRBJ2-7, with 8 bases aligning to TRBD1. J gave up 4 bases and V 4 bases, and 24 bases lay outside the gene matches. The CDR3 runs to 19 residues. Germline values: CDR1 SQVTM, CDR2 ANQGSEA. The DNA for the CDR3 is TGCAGCGTTGTTCCAGGTAACGAAGGGACAGGATTGTGGCGGTACGAGCAGTACTTC. Encoded protein: CSVVPGNEGTGLWRYEQYF.

V gene TRBV12-3 or TRBV12-4 combines with J gene TRBJ1-5; 8 bases are shared with TRBD1. This CDR3 is 15 amino acids long. V shed 1 base, J shed 7 bases, and the junction held 6 bases outside the gene matches. CDR3 DNA: TGTGCCAGCAGTTTAGGGCAGGGGGCGATCCAGCCCCAGCATTTT. Encoded protein: CASSLGQGAIQPQHF.

The chain has TRBV20-1 and TRBJ1-2, with D possibly TRBD1 on 6 matching bases. CDR1 is DFQATT and CDR2 is SNEGSKA in the germline V gene (reference sequence). The CDR3 is 14 residues long. The V gene lost 6 bases and the J gene lost 8 bases, with 22 bases spanning the gap. CDR3 bases: TGCAGTGCAGTGGACAGTAGGGCTTTTAAGGGCTACACCTTC. This encodes CSAVDSRAFKGYTF.